This record covers a single TCR beta chain. This sample includes further DNA sequences coding for the same CDR3. Data came from immunoSEQ multiplex PCR; TCRdb stores just in-frame clones and leaves some out. The repertoire holds roughly 500,000 clones, with roughly 80% as singletons. Per germline, CDR1 SEHNR and CDR2 FQNEAQ (reference sequence). V lost 5 bases to trimming and J lost 2 bases, with 20 bases between them. The length of the CDR3 is 17 residues. This entry comes from a study of shared clonotypes between healthy human individuals. This clonotype was sampled from a woman aged 40 to 50 in good health. Some clones in this sample may be carry-over from other donors' samples. J is TRBJ2-3 and V is TRBV7-9, with D uncertain. Sample: PBMCs. CDR3 DNA sequence: TGTGCCAGCAGCACAAGCGACGGGCCCGAGATCACAGATACGCAGTATTTT. It translates to CASSTSDGPEITDTQYF.